Many counts were recorded for the clone carrying this TCR beta chain. Its antigen is unidentified. The source of the sample is a study of CD8 T cells in ankylosing spondylitis. Broader study findings: Earlier authors reported some of these motif variants in reactive arthritis synovial fluid and blood. Peripheral blood samples showed relatively rare disease-linked clones, and these clones were CD8+. Disease-linked clones reportedly concentrated significantly in matched ankylosing spondylitis synovial fluid. About 8 highly homologous variants made up a TCR beta motif that seemed to typify ankylosing spondylitis blood.

The V and J ends lost 8 bases and 5 bases, in that order; junction bases with no gene match: 11. The CDR3 runs 15 residues. Germline V lookup: CDR1 WSHSY, CDR2 SAAADI. Making use of molecular barcodes, quantitative 5'-RACE generated TCR beta libraries. TCRdb fed the 5' RACE reads into MiXCR, producing one record per CDR3 protein. This table holds over 600,000 distinct CDR3 sequences, around 19% found once. This TCR came from a male donor with ankylosing spondylitis. The sequenced material came from blood, either unsorted or a sorted T cell fraction (not recorded which). The V and J genes are TRBV10-2 and TRBJ1-2; 10 positions agree with TRBD1. The CDR3 DNA reads TGCGCCAGCTCGTTGGACAGGGGGAATATGTATGGCTACACCTTC. This sequence encodes CASSLDRGNMYGYTF.